Shown below are 23 T cell receptor beta chains from a single sample sequenced in a study of T-cell memory formation after mild COVID-19. In TCRdb, the 5' RACE reads were re-called with MiXCR into one record per CDR3 protein. The table shows 550,000 to 700,000 distinct CDR3 sequences, with roughly 17% occurring only once. What was sequenced was PBMCs or a T cell subset sorted from them (not recorded which). These receptors came from an adult woman who had mild COVID-19 (a few samples of this study predate the infection). Cell type and time point are not known.

This clonotype has ten or more counts. The chain couples TRBV7-3 to TRBJ2-3; D is ambiguous. Germline V gene data show CDR1 as SGHTA and CDR2 as FQGTGA. The ends were cut back, 0 bases at V and 2 bases at J, with 3 bases in the middle. The CDR3 totals 13 residues. The CDR3 here is CASSLTNTDTQYF. The CDR3 DNA is TGTGCCAGCAGCTTAACCAACACAGATACGCAGTATTTT.

This clonotype has only a few counts. The DNA of the CDR3 is TGTGCCAGCAGCCCCCGGCTGTTGAACACTGAAGCTTTCTTT. This translates into CASSPRLLNTEAFF. The chain combines TRBV9 with TRBJ1-1; D is uncertain. This CDR3 region has 14 residues. CDR1 and CDR2 (germline): SGDLS, YYNGEE. Trimming cost V 4 bases and J 0 bases, with 10 bases left between them. Full variable domain (rest looked up from reference TRBV9 and TRBJ1-1): DSGVTQTPKHLITATGQRVTLRCSPRSGDLSVYWYQQSLDQGLQFLIQYYNGEERAKGNILERFSAQQFPDLHSELNLSSLELGDSALYFCASSPRLLNTEAFFGQGTRLTVV.

The rearrangement uses TRBV5-5 and TRBJ1-5, with D possibly TRBD1 on 5 matching bases. From germline, CDR1 is SGHKS and CDR2 YYEKEE (reference sequence). V lost 0 bases and J lost 6, with 16 bases in between. CDR3 length: 16 residues. This chain's CDR3 is CASSLDAGWGGQPQHF. The CDR3 bases are TGTGCCAGCAGCTTGGATGCAGGGTGGGGTGGTCAGCCCCAGCATTTT.

This chain uses TRBV6-5 with TRBJ1-1; 7 nucleotides line up with TRBD1. Trimming took 7 bases from V and 11 from J; bases not matched to a gene: 16. The CDR3 totals 14 residues. Germline CDR1 reads MNHEY; CDR2 reads SVGAGI. Written as DNA, the CDR3 is TGTGCCAGCACCGACACAGGACAGGTCCCATGGGCTTTCTTT. Its translation is CASTDTGQVPWAFF.

The chain carries TRBV12-3 or TRBV12-4 and TRBJ1-1; weak D call: TRBD1 (5 bases). The CDR3 totals 12 residues. Trimming pared 8 bases from V and 8 bases from J, leaving 15 bases between. The CDR3 bases are TGTGCCAGCGCGACCCCGGCAGGGGAAGCTTTCTTT. Its protein product is CASATPAGEAFF.

This clonotype was detected once. DNA of the CDR3: TGTGCCAGCAGTTCGAGCGGGAGAGGAGGCGAGCAGTACTTC. Translated: CASSSSGRGGEQYF. The chain employs TRBV12-3 or TRBV12-4 and TRBJ2-7; TRBD2 aligns across 8 bases. J was trimmed by 6 bases and V by 4 bases; bases with no gene match: 8. This CDR3 spans 14 amino acids.

This chain uses TRBV7-6 with TRBJ2-5; 15 bases fit TRBD2. This CDR3 contains 17 residues. CDR1 and CDR2 (germline): SGHVS, FNYEAQ. V lost 5 bases to trimming and J lost 5 bases; unmatched junction nucleotides: 9. CDR3 residues: CASSPGLAGGISETQYF. The CDR3 nucleotides are TGTGCCAGCAGCCCCGGACTAGCGGGAGGGATTAGCGAGACCCAGTACTTC. Full variable domain (missing parts from reference TRBV7-6 and TRBJ2-5): GAGVSQSPRYKVTKRGQDVALRCDPISGHVSLYWYRQALGQGPEFLTYFNYEAQQDKSGLPNDRFSAERPEGSISTLTIQRTEQRDSAMYRCASSPGLAGGISETQYFGPGTRLLVL.

The chain employs TRBV20-1 and TRBJ2-2; possible D gene TRBD1, 5 bases. V lost 0 bases and J lost 2, with 10 bases in between. Germline V CDR1 and CDR2: DFQATT, SNEGSKA (reference sequence). The CDR3 contains 15 residues. CDR3 amino acids: CSAREVRVNTGELFF. CDR3 nucleotides: TGCAGTGCTAGAGAAGTCAGGGTTAACACCGGGGAGCTGTTTTTT.

The chain combines TRBV12-3 or TRBV12-4 with TRBJ1-1, with D unresolved. The CDR3 runs 11 residues. Trimming shortened V by 5 bases and J by 7 bases, and 8 bases separated the two germline ends. This CDR3 reads CASSPNVEAFF. The DNA for the CDR3 is TGTGCCAGCAGTCCCAACGTTGAAGCTTTCTTT.

This clonotype was seen repeatedly, ten times or more. The genes are TRBV9 and TRBJ2-5; D may be TRBD1 or TRBD2 (6 bases each). V gave up 0 bases and J gave up 5 bases, with 14 bases separating them. The CDR3 is 15 amino acids. Germline assignment: CDR1 SGDLS and CDR2 YYNGEE. CDR3 sequence (DNA): TGTGCCAGCAGCGTAGTGACGGGGGCCGGGGAGACCCAGTACTTC. It specifies CASSVVTGAGETQYF.

The J gene is TRBJ2-6, the V gene TRBV6-2 or TRBV6-3; 8 bases match TRBD1. CDR1 is MNHEY and CDR2 is SVGEGT in the germline V gene. The CDR3 extends over 14 amino acids. With 5 bases clipped from V and 3 bases from J, the junction kept 0 bases outside the gene matches. The CDR3 nucleotides read TGTGCCAGCAGTACAGGGGGTGGGGCCAACGTCCTGACTTTC. Encoded protein: CASSTGGGANVLTF.

This chain links TRBV7-9 with TRBJ2-3, with D possibly TRBD2 on 7 matching bases. The germline V gene has CDR1 SEHNR and CDR2 FQNEAQ (reference sequence). The CDR3 loop spans 16 amino acids. Trimming took 3 bases from V and 6 from J, leaving 19 bases between them. CDR3 amino acids: CASSLGSAGALDTQYF. The CDR3 region has the DNA TGTGCCAGCAGCTTGGGGTCCGCGGGGGCTCTCGATACGCAGTATTTT.

This clonotype appeared a few times. The chain couples TRBV24-1 to TRBJ2-2, with TRBD2 as a possible D gene (6 bases). V was clipped by 3 bases and J by 7 bases, with 17 bases between them. Per the germline V gene, CDR1 is KGHDR and CDR2 is SFDVKD. CDR3 length: 16 amino acids. CDR3 loop: CATSDDGTELYGELFF. For the CDR3, the DNA is TGTGCCACCAGTGATGACGGGACTGAATTATACGGGGAGCTGTTTTTT.

The V gene is TRBV12-3 or TRBV12-4, the J gene TRBJ2-6; tentative D call: TRBD2 (6 bases). The CDR3 covers 18 residues. The germline V and J ends were trimmed by 6 bases and 0 bases, with 18 bases remaining between them. The DNA of the CDR3 is TGTGCCAGCAGCCTCCGGGACTCCGGACACTCTGGGGCCAACGTCCTGACTTTC. This translates into CASSLRDSGHSGANVLTF.

The V call is TRBV6-2 or TRBV6-3, the J call TRBJ2-7, with 8 bases aligning to TRBD1. CDR3 length equals 14 residues. Germline assignment: CDR1 MNHEY and CDR2 SVGEGT. V shed 7 bases and J 1 base; nucleotides not matched to a gene: 6. Here the CDR3 reads CASMTGDVSYEQYF. Written as DNA, the CDR3 is TGTGCCAGCATGACAGGGGACGTTTCCTACGAGCAGTACTTC.

The sample holds a few counts of this clonotype. V usage is TRBV9 and J usage is TRBJ2-1, with 10 bases that match TRBD2. V was clipped by 0 bases and J by 9 bases; unmatched bases: 9. CDR1 is SGDLS and CDR2 is YYNGEE in the germline V gene. This CDR3 region has 16 residues. CDR3 amino acids: CASSVVGLAGAGEQFF. CDR3 nucleotide sequence: TGTGCCAGCAGCGTAGTTGGGCTAGCGGGAGCGGGTGAGCAGTTCTTC.

In this sample, this clonotype turned up a few times. The chain employs TRBV4-3 and TRBJ2-4; 9 nucleotides line up with TRBD2. Germline CDR1 reads LGHNA; CDR2 reads YSLEER. The J segment lost 3 bases and the V segment lost 0 bases, leaving 3 bases of the junction unmatched. This CDR3 has 16 residues. The CDR3 nucleotides are TGCGCCAGCAGCCAAGATAGTAGCGGGAGCAAAAACATTCAGTACTTC. This sequence encodes CASSQDSSGSKNIQYF.

The chain uses TRBV7-9 and TRBJ2-1, with 11 positions matching TRBD1. J was trimmed by 7 bases and V by 5 bases; bases with no gene match: 16. Germline CDR1 and CDR2: SEHNR and FQNEAQ (reference sequence). This CDR3 has 18 amino acids. CDR3 in amino acids: CASSTSRTGQGASNEQFF. The CDR3 coding sequence is TGTGCCAGCAGCACCTCAAGGACTGGACAGGGGGCTTCGAATGAGCAGTTCTTC.

The sample holds a few counts of this clonotype. The J gene is TRBJ2-2, the V gene TRBV6-5; D gene uncertain. The germline V gene has CDR1 MNHEY and CDR2 SVGAGI. The CDR3 length is 13 residues. V lost 0 bases and J lost 6, with 5 bases in between. The CDR3 region is CASSYSPAGELFF. As DNA, the CDR3 is TGTGCCAGCAGTTACTCCCCCGCCGGGGAGCTGTTTTTT.

V is TRBV20-1 and J is TRBJ2-1; 10 bases align to TRBD2. The CDR3 runs to 14 residues. After removal of 0 bases from V and 8 bases from J, the junction contained 4 bases not matched to a gene. Germline-derived CDR1 and CDR2 are DFQATT and SNEGSKA (reference sequence). CDR3 bases: TGCAGTGCTAGAGATGCGAGCGGGGGGGATGAGCAGTTCTTC. Translation gives CSARDASGGDEQFF.

V gene TRBV18 combines with J gene TRBJ1-1, with D perhaps matching TRBD1 (5 bases). CDR1 is KGHSH and CDR2 is LQKENI in the germline V gene. Trimming took 6 bases from V and 1 from J, leaving 15 bases between them. CDR3 length: 15 residues. The CDR3 is CASSPKTVPNTEAFF. The CDR3, as DNA: TGTGCCAGCTCCCCTAAGACAGTCCCGAACACTGAAGCTTTCTTT. Supplemented by reference TRBV18 and TRBJ1-1, the full variable domain reads NAGVMQNPRHLVRRRGQEARLRCSPMKGHSHVYWYRQLPEEGLKFMVYLQKENIIDESGMPKERFSAEFPKEGPSILRIQQVVRGDSAAYFCASSPKTVPNTEAFFGQGTRLTVV.

J is TRBJ2-7 and V is TRBV12-3 or TRBV12-4; D unresolved. The CDR3 covers 15 residues. The V end was cut by 2 bases, the J end by 0 bases, with 11 bases between. The CDR3 DNA sequence: TGTGCCAGCAGTTTATGGCAGGAGAGCTCCTACGAGCAGTACTTC. Its translation: CASSLWQESSYEQYF.

In this sample, this clonotype turned up a few times. This chain joins TRBV12-3 or TRBV12-4 and TRBJ2-3; no clear D. The CDR3 totals 13 residues. Trimming cost V 6 bases and J 4 bases, with 11 bases left between them. This CDR3 reads CASRPDPPDTQYF. CDR3 sequence (DNA): TGTGCCAGCAGACCTGACCCCCCAGATACGCAGTATTTT.